This T cell receptor (beta chain) was captured in a study of blood T cell repertoires in COVID-19. Across the whole study: Sites across the United States, Italy and Spain contributed samples from acute and convalescent COVID-19. T cells, B-cell-depleted T cells, or PBMCs supplied cDNA or gDNA.

Under the authors' procedure: Estimates of nucleated cell counts were drawn from the amplification of reference gene primers. Libraries were prepared by immunoSEQ multiplex PCR; TCRdb keeps only in-frame clonotypes and omits some of them. That table supplies the V and J calls and clone size; D and trimming were determined from the DNA. The table shows around 200,000 clones, with approximately 84% occurring only once. The CDR3 loop spans 14 amino acids. Per the germline V gene, CDR1 is MNHNS and CDR2 is SASEGT. The junction had 6 bases not matched to a gene; V was cut back by 3 bases and J by 7 bases.

Specimen: peripheral blood. The chain uses TRBV6-1 and TRBJ1-5, with 7 bases matching TRBD1. The clonotype originates from a man in his forties or fifties with active or convalescent COVID-19. The CDR3 DNA reads TGTGCCAGCAGTGATACAGGGGATGGACAGCCCCAGCATTTT. Translation: CASSDTGDGQPQHF.